The 10 T cell receptor beta chains presented below share a single source sample, sequenced in a study of identical twins (dated by TCRdb to the mid-2010s). To prepare the library, 5' RACE was applied. The instrument given in TCRdb is Illumina HiSeq 2000. TCRdb reprocessed the public reads (quality trimming at Q25 with fastp, clone calling with MiXCR) and kept in-frame beta chains. For every CDR3 protein sequence, its rows merge into one entry that carries the most common genes and DNA. The sample table shows 1.5 million to 2 million distinct CDR3 sequences, and under 35% are seen once. 0.25% to 0.3% of the sample belongs to the ten largest clones. Material: cord blood. These receptors were collected from a newborn girl in good health.

This clonotype occurred a few times. The chain carries TRBV20-1 and TRBJ1-2; TRBD1 is a possible D gene (6 bases). Trimming took off 3 bases at V and 2 bases at J, with 13 bases between the two ends. The CDR3 is made up of 14 amino acids. Germline V lookup: CDR1 DFQATT, CDR2 SNEGSKA (reference sequence). CDR3 residues: CSASPDSDNYGYTF. In nucleotides, the CDR3 is TGCAGTGCTAGTCCGGACAGTGACAACTATGGCTACACCTTC.

The V gene is TRBV15, the J gene TRBJ2-7; D ambiguous. The CDR3 runs 15 residues. The germline V and J ends were trimmed by 0 bases and 0 bases, with 9 bases remaining between them. The germline gives CDR1 LNHNV, CDR2 YYDKDF (reference sequence). The CDR3 loop reads CATSRDTGVSYEQYF. CDR3 bases: TGTGCCACCAGCAGAGATACGGGCGTCTCCTACGAGCAGTACTTC. Filled out from reference TRBV15 and TRBJ2-7, the complete variable domain reads DAMVIQNPRYQVTQFGKPVTLSCSQTLNHNVMYWYQQKSSQAPKLLFHYYDKDFNNEADTPDNFQSRRPNTSFCFLDIRSPGLGDTAMYLCATSRDTGVSYEQYFGPGTRLTVT.

J is TRBJ2-3 and V is TRBV12-3 or TRBV12-4; D remains unclear. The CDR3 is 14 residues long. Between the trimmed V and J ends, which lost 2 bases and 2 bases, there was a span of 8 bases. CDR3: CASSLLSYTDTQYF. CDR3 in DNA: TGTGCCAGCAGTTTACTTAGCTACACAGATACGCAGTATTTT.

A few counts support this clonotype. DNA of the CDR3: TGTGCCAGCAGCACGGACCTAAATCAGCCCCAGCATTTT. Translating gives CASSTDLNQPQHF. The rearrangement links TRBV6-2 or TRBV6-3 to TRBJ1-5; D is ambiguous. Per germline, CDR1 MNHEY and CDR2 SVGEGT. This CDR3 has 13 residues. Trimming removed 6 bases from V and 4 bases from J, with 10 bases in between.

The chain couples TRBV5-1 to TRBJ2-4, with 9 bases lining up with TRBD1. The CDR3 is 15 residues long. The J segment lost 6 bases and the V segment lost 0 bases, leaving 4 bases of the junction unmatched. Per the germline V gene, CDR1 is SGHRS and CDR2 is YFSETQ. CDR3 in amino acids: CASSLATGGGNIQYF. CDR3 in DNA: TGCGCCAGCAGCTTGGCGACAGGGGGGGGAAACATTCAGTACTTC.

The V and J genes are TRBV3-1 and TRBJ2-5; TRBD1 agrees at 9 bases. After removal of 2 bases from V and 4 bases from J, the junction contained 11 bases not matched to a gene. This CDR3 spans 17 amino acids. Germline loops: CDR1 LGHDT, CDR2 YNNKEL (reference sequence). This chain's CDR3 is CASSQLGQTGGLETQYF. DNA of the CDR3: TGTGCCAGCAGCCAACTCGGTCAAACAGGGGGCCTAGAGACCCAGTACTTC.

This clonotype appeared many times. The chain recombines TRBV19 with TRBJ2-1; D is undetermined. V lost 9 bases and J 3 bases, leaving 9 bases between the germline ends. There are 12 residues in the CDR3. Germline V gene data show CDR1 as LNHDA and CDR2 as SQIVND (reference sequence). CDR3 region: CASSIRYNEQFF. CDR3 DNA sequence: TGTGCCAGCAGCATCCGCTACAATGAGCAGTTCTTC.

This clonotype has a handful of counts. The V call is TRBV9, the J call TRBJ1-3; D is possibly TRBD1 (5 bases). There are 15 residues in the CDR3. Germline V lookup: CDR1 SGDLS, CDR2 YYNGEE. The V end was cut by 4 bases, the J end by 4 bases, with 15 bases between. The CDR3 protein is CASSRGDYLGNTIYF. The CDR3 DNA is TGTGCCAGCAGCCGGGGGGACTATCTCGGAAACACCATATATTTT.

The rearrangement uses TRBV21-1 and TRBJ2-7; the DNA was not compared with TRBD1, the D call given in the table. TRBV21-1 is a pseudogene segment. The CDR3 is 15 amino acids. CDR3 in DNA: TGTGCCAGCAGCACCCCCTGTCGAAGCTCCTACGAGCAGTACTTC. Protein: CASSTPCRSSYEQYF.

There are a few counts of this clonotype. This chain links TRBV10-1 with TRBJ2-7, with unresolved D. The CDR3 sequence is 13 residues long. Trimming removed 3 bases from V and 6 bases from J, with 12 bases in between. Per the germline V gene, CDR1 is WNHNN and CDR2 is SYGVQD (reference sequence). The CDR3 DNA reads as TGCGCCAGCAGTGATCCAGCTCAAGGCGAGCAGTACTTC. Its protein is CASSDPAQGEQYF.